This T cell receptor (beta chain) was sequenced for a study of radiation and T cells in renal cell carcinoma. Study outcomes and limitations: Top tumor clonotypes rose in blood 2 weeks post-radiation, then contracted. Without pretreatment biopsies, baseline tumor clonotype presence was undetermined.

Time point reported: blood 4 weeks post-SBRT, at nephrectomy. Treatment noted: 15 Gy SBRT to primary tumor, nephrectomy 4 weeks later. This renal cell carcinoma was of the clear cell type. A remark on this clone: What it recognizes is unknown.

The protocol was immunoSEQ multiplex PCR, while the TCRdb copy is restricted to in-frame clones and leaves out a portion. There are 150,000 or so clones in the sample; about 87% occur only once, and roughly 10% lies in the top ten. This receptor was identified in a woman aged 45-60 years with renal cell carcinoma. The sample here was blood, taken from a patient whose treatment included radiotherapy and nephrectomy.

CDR3 sequence (DNA): TGTGCCATCAGTGGAGGAGGGGGCCAATACAATGAGCAGTTCTTC. The encoded protein is CAISGGGGQYNEQFF. The rearrangement joins TRBV10-3 to TRBJ2-1; possible D gene TRBD1, 7 bases. Per germline, CDR1 ENHRY and CDR2 SYGVKD. V dropped 4 bases and J dropped 4 bases, with 14 bases sitting between them. This CDR3 is 15 amino acids long.